This entry lists 25 T cell receptor beta chains sequenced from one sample in a study of blood T cell repertoires in COVID-19. The method was immunoSEQ multiplex PCR; TCRdb's version includes in-frame clones alone and lacks a portion of them. The top ten clones hold under 7.5% of a sample with more than 25,000 clones, around 85% of them seen once. The sample taken for sequencing was peripheral blood. Every receptor here comes from a man aged 55 to 70 with active COVID-19.

The chain employs TRBV5-4 and TRBJ2-2; the match to TRBD2 covers 12 bases. The CDR3 has 16 amino acids. Per germline, CDR1 SGHNT and CDR2 YYREEE (reference sequence). J was trimmed by 6 bases and V by 4 bases; bases with no gene match: 7. As DNA, the CDR3 is TGTGCCAGCAGCAGGACTAGCGGGGTCAACGCCGGGGAGCTGTTTTTT. Encoded protein: CASSRTSGVNAGELFF.

The rearrangement joins TRBV10-2 to TRBJ2-3; D call uncertain. The V gene's germline CDR1 is WSHSY and CDR2 SAAADI. The CDR3 runs 13 residues. Trimming removed 2 bases at V and 3 bases at J, with 6 bases between. CDR3 in DNA: TGCGCCAGCAGTGAGGCAGAAACAGATACGCAGTATTTT. This encodes CASSEAETDTQYF.

The J gene is TRBJ1-2, the V gene TRBV15; no firm D call. CDR1 and CDR2 (germline): LNHNV, YYDKDF (reference sequence). The V and J ends lost 0 bases and 8 bases respectively, with 10 bases between them. CDR3 size: 13 residues. As DNA, the CDR3 is TGTGCCACCAGCAGAGAGAGGTCACGGGGCTACACCTTC. It yields the protein CATSRERSRGYTF.

The chain links TRBV5-1 to TRBJ2-1; D may be TRBD2 (5 bases). The CDR3 contains 14 residues. Trimming cost V 3 bases and J 7 bases, with 14 bases left between them. Germline assignment: CDR1 SGHRS and CDR2 YFSETQ. The CDR3 coding sequence is TGCGCCAGCAGCTCGGGGTCCCATGGAAATGAGCAGTTCTTC. Translated: CASSSGSHGNEQFF.

This sequence joins TRBV7-9 and TRBJ2-7; 8 bases line up with TRBD1. This CDR3 is 18 amino acids long. CDR1 is SEHNR and CDR2 is FQNEAQ in the germline V gene (reference sequence). V dropped 2 bases and J dropped 2; count of bases not matched to a gene: 14. The chain's CDR3 is CASSLSQGAYFNPYEQYF. Here the CDR3 DNA reads TGTGCCAGCAGCTTAAGTCAGGGGGCCTACTTTAACCCCTACGAGCAGTACTTC.

This chain links TRBV7-9 with TRBJ2-3; 7 bases map to TRBD1. The CDR3 sequence is 14 residues long. The ends lost 5 bases at V and 6 bases at J; junction bases unmatched: 8. In germline, CDR1 is SEHNR, CDR2 FQNEAQ (reference sequence). The CDR3 reads CASSPRDREDTQYF. The CDR3 DNA is TGTGCCAGCAGCCCGCGTGACAGGGAGGATACGCAGTATTTT.

Here the CDR3 reads CASSTEGLAVDTQYF. In DNA, the CDR3 is TGTGCCAGCTCCACCGAGGGACTAGCGGTAGATACGCAGTATTTT. The chain combines TRBV18 with TRBJ2-3; TRBD2 matches 11 bases. The germline gives CDR1 KGHSH, CDR2 LQKENI. The CDR3 loop spans 15 amino acids. Trimming removed 6 bases from V and 5 bases from J; junction bases left unmatched: 7.

The chain has TRBV5-1 and TRBJ2-3; TRBD1 matches at 8 bases. CDR3 length: 15 residues. The V and J ends lost 1 base and 3 bases, in that order; junction bases with no gene match: 4. Germline V gene lookup returns CDR1 SGHRS and CDR2 YFSETQ. The CDR3 protein is CASSLPGGATDTQYF. CDR3 sequence (DNA): TGCGCCAGCAGCTTGCCAGGGGGCGCGACAGATACGCAGTATTTT. The full variable domain, completed using reference TRBV5-1 and TRBJ2-3, is KAGVTQTPRYLIKTRGQQVTLSCSPISGHRSVSWYQQTPGQGLQFLFEYFSETQRNKGNFPGRFSGRQFSNSRSEMNVSTLELGDSALYLCASSLPGGATDTQYFGPGTRLTVL.

V usage is TRBV19 and J usage is TRBJ2-1; 11 positions match TRBD1. J gave up 6 bases and V 3 bases, and 7 bases lay outside the gene matches. CDR1 is LNHDA and CDR2 is SQIVND in the germline V gene (reference sequence). The CDR3 runs to 16 residues. The CDR3 region is CASSIGGTGGLNEQFF. The CDR3 nucleotides read TGTGCCAGTAGTATTGGAGGGACAGGGGGTCTCAATGAGCAGTTCTTC.

This chain uses TRBV3-1 (or the pseudogene TRBV3-2) with TRBJ2-1, with 16 bases identical to TRBD2. The CDR3 covers 18 residues. The trim removed 2 bases at V and 9 bases at J, leaving 10 bases unmatched. Germline lookup yields CDR1 LGHDT and CDR2 YNNKEL (reference sequence). DNA of the CDR3: TGTGCCAGCAGCCAAATGTTACCGGGACTAGCGGGAGGGGGTGAGCAGTTCTTC. Its translation is CASSQMLPGLAGGGEQFF.

The V call is TRBV19, the J call TRBJ2-2; tentative D call: TRBD2 (6 bases). V was pared by 7 bases and J by 7 bases, with 22 bases between. CDR3 length: 16 residues. Germline V gene data show CDR1 as LNHDA and CDR2 as SQIVND (reference sequence). CDR3 bases: TGTGCCAGTACTACAGCGGGCAACAACTTGTACGGGGAGCTGTTTTTT. Translation gives CASTTAGNNLYGELFF.

The genes are TRBV23-1 and TRBJ2-1; D gene uncertain. TRBV23-1 is an ORF, with its function uncertain. This CDR3 is built from 15 residues. Trimming stripped 3 bases from V and 5 bases from J, with 14 bases between. CDR3 DNA: TGCGCCAGCAGTCATCCGACACCCCTAAACAATGAGCAGTTCTTC. Translation gives CASSHPTPLNNEQFF.

This sequence joins TRBV7-8 and TRBJ2-3; D possibly corresponds to TRBD2 (6 bases). CDR3 length: 18 amino acids. V lost 5 bases, J lost 1 base, and 22 bases lay in between. Germline assignment: CDR1 SGHVS and CDR2 FQNEAQ. Written as DNA, the CDR3 is TGTGCCAGCAGCCCAAGGCCGCGCGGGACCGAAGGCACAGATACGCAGTATTTT. This codes for CASSPRPRGTEGTDTQYF.

The gene calls are TRBV5-1 and TRBJ2-1; TRBD2 matches at 8 bases. Germline CDR1 SGHRS, CDR2 YFSETQ. V lost 1 base, J lost 4 bases, and 1 base stayed unmatched. The CDR3 is made up of 14 amino acids. For the CDR3, the DNA is TGCGCCAGCAGCTTGACTAGCGGATACAATGAGCAGTTCTTC. As protein: CASSLTSGYNEQFF.

The V and J genes are TRBV11-3 and TRBJ2-7; possibly TRBD1 for D (6 bases). This CDR3 comprises 14 residues. Per germline, CDR1 SGHNT and CDR2 YENEEA. Trimming took off 5 bases at V and 7 bases at J, with 18 bases between the two ends. This CDR3 reads CASSASPGVREQYF. The CDR3 DNA is TGTGCCAGCAGCGCGAGTCCAGGGGTAAGGGAGCAGTACTTC.

The chain uses TRBV7-2 and TRBJ2-7, with 8 bases lining up with TRBD2. This CDR3 spans 17 amino acids. Losses at the gene ends were 5 bases for V and 2 bases for J; bases not matched to a gene: 14. The germline V gene encodes CDR1 SGHTA and CDR2 FQGNSA. The CDR3 is CASSIRPGSSGPYEQYF. The CDR3 bases are TGTGCCAGCAGCATCCGACCGGGGTCTAGCGGGCCCTACGAGCAGTACTTC.

The chain employs TRBV6-5 and TRBJ2-6; a weak D match, TRBD1 (6 bases). The V end was cut by 6 bases, the J end by 10 bases, with 19 bases between. This CDR3 comprises 15 residues. CDR1 and CDR2 from the germline V gene are MNHEY and SVGAGI. Written as DNA, the CDR3 is TGTGCCAGCAGGTTATTGAGACAGGCTAGAAACGTCCTGACTTTC. Its translation is CASRLLRQARNVLTF.

As regards this clone: In the same sample, other DNA sequences code for this CDR3. The chain combines TRBV11-2 with TRBJ2-1, with TRBD2 matching 10 bases. The CDR3 is 16 residues long. The ends lost 5 bases at V and 4 bases at J; junction bases unmatched: 8. Germline V CDR1 and CDR2: SGHAT, FQNNGV. The CDR3 bases are TGTGCCAGCAGCCCACGACTAGCGGGTGTTTACAATGAGCAGTTCTTC. The encoded protein is CASSPRLAGVYNEQFF.

The V call is TRBV28, the J call TRBJ2-7; 7 bases match TRBD1. Germline CDR1 MDHEN, CDR2 SYDVKM. The V segment lost 9 bases and the J segment 4 bases; nucleotides outside the gene matches: 9. CDR3 length: 13 residues. The DNA of the CDR3 is TGTGCCAGTAACGCCGGGACAGATTACGAGCAGTACTTC. This gives the protein CASNAGTDYEQYF.

The chain employs TRBV28 and TRBJ2-7; D perhaps matches TRBD2 (6 bases). Deletions cut 5 bases from V and 2 bases from J, with 16 bases between. CDR1 MDHEN and CDR2 SYDVKM come from the germline V gene. This CDR3 is built from 15 residues. The CDR3, as DNA: TGTGCCAGCAGTCCAACCCTCGGGGGAGCCTACGAGCAGTACTTC. Protein sequence: CASSPTLGGAYEQYF.

A few counts support this clone. The same CDR3 is also encoded by other DNA sequences in this sample. This chain joins TRBV5-1 and TRBJ1-4, with TRBD1 identical over 7 bases. This CDR3 region has 14 residues. Germline V CDR1 and CDR2: SGHRS, YFSETQ. The trim removed 0 bases at V and 4 bases at J, leaving 0 bases unmatched. This CDR3 is CASSLGQGNEKLFF. The CDR3 DNA is TGCGCCAGCAGCTTGGGACAGGGTAATGAAAAACTGTTTTTT.

The chain joins TRBV7-8 to TRBJ2-1, with D maybe TRBD2 (5 bases). This CDR3 region has 18 residues. Deletions cut 1 base from V and 1 base from J, with 17 bases between. In germline, CDR1 is SGHVS, CDR2 FQNEAQ. CDR3 DNA: TGTGCCAGCAGCTTAGGGGTCCGTTGGGAGAGGTCCTACAATGAGCAGTTCTTC. It specifies CASSLGVRWERSYNEQFF.

The chain combines TRBV10-2 with TRBJ2-5; TRBD2 matches at 12 bases. V lost 6 bases to trimming and J lost 5 bases; unmatched junction nucleotides: 7. The CDR3 covers 15 residues. The germline CDR1 and CDR2 sequences are WSHSY and SAAADI. The CDR3, as DNA: TGCGCCAGCAGGACTAGCGGGAGAGGTGGGGAGACCCAGTACTTC. Its translation: CASRTSGRGGETQYF.

This clone occurred once. CDR3 region: CASSSSGAGTGELFF. The CDR3 DNA is TGTGCCAGCAGCTCTTCAGGGGCTGGCACCGGGGAGCTGTTTTTT. The V and J genes are TRBV7-9 and TRBJ2-2; tentatively, D is TRBD1 (6 bases). CDR3 size: 15 residues. Looked up from germline, CDR1 is SEHNR and CDR2 is FQNEAQ (reference sequence). Trimming took 4 bases from V and 4 from J, leaving 13 bases between them.

As for this clone: The junction differs from germline at one of its ends, possibly a read error. The rearrangement uses TRBV11-2 and TRBJ2-1; 7 bases agree with TRBD2. Germline V CDR1 and CDR2: SGHAT, FQNNGV. The CDR3 consists of 12 residues. CDR3 in amino acids: CASSRDYHEQFF. CDR3 sequence (DNA): TGTGCCAGCAGCAGGGACTACCATGAGCAGTTCTTC.